This T cell receptor (beta chain) was obtained from a study of blood T cell repertoires in COVID-19. Study information: PBMCs, B-cell-depleted T cells, or T cells were the source of the cDNA or gDNA that made up the material.

Profiled with immunoSEQ multiplex PCR; TCRdb holds only in-frame clones, not every one. The table lists some 200,000 clones, 86% of them singletons. CDR3 length: 17 residues. CDR1 is LNHDA, CDR2 SQIVND, per germline (reference sequence). The V segment lost 2 bases and the J segment 5 bases; nucleotides outside the gene matches: 12. This sequence originates from a woman between 35 and 50 years old with acute COVID-19. The sample taken for sequencing was PBMCs or T cells enriched from blood (not recorded which). The genes are TRBV19 and TRBJ2-5; 9 bases match TRBD1. The CDR3: CASSIILGTGGLETQYF. The CDR3 DNA reads as TGTGCCAGTAGTATAATTTTGGGAACAGGGGGCCTGGAGACCCAGTACTTC.